The rows below give T cell receptor beta chains drawn from one sample of a study of blood T cells in healthy people across ages. TCRdb called the 5' RACE reads again in MiXCR, with one record for every CDR3 protein. This table holds about 1.1 million distinct CDR3 sequences, less than 45% found once. The sequenced material came from blood. These receptors all stem from a man younger than 35 in good health. The CDR3 runs from the conserved cysteine through the conserved F or W. The D gene is left open where the match is weak. Some rows have no size entry. The others give once, few or many, or a class for an expanded clone.

j_call: TRBJ1-5
v_call: TRBV6-1
d_call: NA
clone_size: NA
cdr3_nt: TGTGCCAGCAGTGACAATAGGGGGTGGGACAATCAGCCCCAGCATTTT
cdr3_aa: CASSDNRGWDNQPQHF

j_call: TRBJ2-3
v_call: TRBV27
d_call: TRBD2
clone_size: NA
cdr3_nt: TGTGCCAGCAGTTCCCTTAGACTAGCGGGGGTAGCGGATACGCAGTATTTT
cdr3_aa: CASSSLRLAGVADTQYF

j_call: TRBJ1-2
v_call: TRBV2
d_call: NA
clone_size: NA
cdr3_nt: TGTGCCAGCAGAACCGGGACAACCCTTGGGGATGGCTACACCTTC
cdr3_aa: CASRTGTTLGDGYTF

j_call: TRBJ2-3
v_call: TRBV12-3/TRBV12-4
d_call: TRBD1
clone_size: few
cdr3_nt: TGTGCCAGCAGTCCCAACAACCCTGGGACAGGGGGCGGAGATACGCAGTATTTT
cdr3_aa: CASSPNNPGTGGGDTQYF

j_call: TRBJ1-5
v_call: TRBV27
d_call: NA
clone_size: few
cdr3_nt: TGTGCCAGCAGTGAGGACGGGGATAGCAATCAGCCCCAGCATTTT
cdr3_aa: CASSEDGDSNQPQHF

j_call: TRBJ2-7
v_call: TRBV12-3/TRBV12-4
d_call: NA
clone_size: NA
cdr3_nt: TGTGCCAGCAGTTTTTACCCAGGGAAGGCCGTGCAGTACTTC
cdr3_aa: CASSFYPGKAVQYF

j_call: TRBJ1-2
v_call: TRBV2
d_call: NA
clone_size: few
cdr3_nt: TGTGCCTTCCGAGGGGAGGCCTTCAACTATGGCTACACCTTC
cdr3_aa: CAFRGEAFNYGYTF

j_call: TRBJ2-1
v_call: TRBV2
d_call: NA
clone_size: few
cdr3_nt: TGTGCCAGCAGGAGGGGGACAACCCCCTACAATGAGCAGTTCTTC
cdr3_aa: CASRRGTTPYNEQFF

j_call: TRBJ2-7
v_call: TRBV20-1
d_call: NA
clone_size: once
cdr3_nt: TGCGGTGCTAGAGACATCGTTGGCGAGCAGTACTTC
cdr3_aa: CGARDIVGEQYF

j_call: TRBJ2-3
v_call: TRBV7-2
d_call: TRBD2
clone_size: many
cdr3_nt: TGCGCCAGCAGCTTGGGACTAGCCTCAGATACGCAGTATTTT
cdr3_aa: CASSLGLASDTQYF

j_call: TRBJ1-5
v_call: TRBV10-3
d_call: TRBD1
clone_size: NA
cdr3_nt: TGTGCCATCAGTGAGACAGGGGGTCAGCCCCAGCATTTT
cdr3_aa: CAISETGGQPQHF

j_call: TRBJ2-4
v_call: TRBV5-1
d_call: TRBD1
clone_size: NA
cdr3_nt: TGCGCCAGCCGGACAGGGGGTTTCGAAGAGCAGTACTTC
cdr3_aa: CASRTGGFEEQYF

j_call: TRBJ1-1
v_call: TRBV20-1
d_call: NA
clone_size: NA
cdr3_nt: TGCAGTGCTATATTAGGGGCTGAGAACACTGAAGCTTTCTTT
cdr3_aa: CSAILGAENTEAFF

j_call: TRBJ1-1
v_call: TRBV7-9
d_call: NA
clone_size: NA
cdr3_nt: TGTGCCAGCAGCCACGAAGGCATACCGCGCGGCGCTTTCTTT
cdr3_aa: CASSHEGIPRGAFF

j_call: TRBJ2-5
v_call: TRBV7-2
d_call: NA
clone_size: NA
cdr3_nt: TGTGCCAGCAGCCCTCAACACGGTAACAATGAGCAGTACTTC
cdr3_aa: CASSPQHGNNEQYF

j_call: TRBJ2-1
v_call: TRBV10-3
d_call: NA
clone_size: few
cdr3_nt: TGTGCCATCAGTGAGTCTGTTGATGAGCAGTTCTTC
cdr3_aa: CAISESVDEQFF

j_call: TRBJ2-1
v_call: TRBV6-1
d_call: TRBD1
clone_size: NA
cdr3_nt: TGTGCCAGCACACTAGACAGGGGGGCCTACAATGAGCAGTTCTTC
cdr3_aa: CASTLDRGAYNEQFF

j_call: TRBJ2-1
v_call: TRBV4-1
d_call: TRBD2
clone_size: few
cdr3_nt: TGCGCCAGCAGCCGAGTAGCGGGGGGGATCAATGAGCAGTTCTTC
cdr3_aa: CASSRVAGGINEQFF

j_call: TRBJ1-2
v_call: TRBV5-1
d_call: NA
clone_size: NA
cdr3_nt: TGCGCCAGCAGCCCGGATGGAGGGAAAGATGGCTACACCTTC
cdr3_aa: CASSPDGGKDGYTF

j_call: TRBJ1-2
v_call: TRBV20-1
d_call: TRBD1
clone_size: NA
cdr3_nt: TGCAGTGCTAGAGATGGGGTTGAGGGGGCTGATAACTATGGCTACACCTTC
cdr3_aa: CSARDGVEGADNYGYTF

j_call: TRBJ2-7
v_call: TRBV5-1
d_call: TRBD1
clone_size: few
cdr3_nt: TGCGCCAGCAGCTCTGGACAGGCCCTGGAGCAGTACTTC
cdr3_aa: CASSSGQALEQYF

j_call: TRBJ1-5
v_call: TRBV20-1
d_call: TRBD1
clone_size: NA
cdr3_nt: TGCAGTGCTAGAGATAAGAGACAGGGAGGGCTCGCAGATCAGCCCCAGCATTTT
cdr3_aa: CSARDKRQGGLADQPQHF

j_call: TRBJ2-3
v_call: TRBV7-8
d_call: NA
clone_size: once
cdr3_nt: TGTGCCAGCAGCCCGTCACGCGGTTCAGATACGCAGTATTTT
cdr3_aa: CASSPSRGSDTQYF

j_call: TRBJ1-2
v_call: TRBV29-1
d_call: NA
clone_size: few
cdr3_nt: TGCAGCGTTGTTGGGACCCAAACTATGCGCTACACCTTC
cdr3_aa: CSVVGTQTMRYTF

j_call: TRBJ1-4
v_call: TRBV5-1
d_call: NA
clone_size: NA
cdr3_nt: TGCGCCAGCAGCACAACCGGGGTCAATGAAAAACTGTTTTTT
cdr3_aa: CASSTTGVNEKLFF

j_call: TRBJ1-2
v_call: TRBV4-2
d_call: NA
clone_size: few
cdr3_nt: TGTGCCAGCAGCCAAGAGATTACGGACTTACCGACTTTCGGCTCTAACTATGGCTACACCTTC
cdr3_aa: CASSQEITDLPTFGSNYGYTF

j_call: TRBJ1-1
v_call: TRBV20-1
d_call: NA
clone_size: NA
cdr3_nt: TGCAGTGCTAGAGATGGCCGGGTGGGGACTGAAGCTTTCTTT
cdr3_aa: CSARDGRVGTEAFF

j_call: TRBJ2-2
v_call: TRBV5-1
d_call: NA
clone_size: NA
cdr3_nt: TGCGCCAGCAGCTTGGGGGACGGGACCGGGGAGCTGTTTTTT
cdr3_aa: CASSLGDGTGELFF

j_call: TRBJ1-2
v_call: TRBV28
d_call: NA
clone_size: NA
cdr3_nt: TGTGCCAGCCGCAAAAGCGGGGGTGGCTACACCTTC
cdr3_aa: CASRKSGGGYTF

j_call: TRBJ1-2
v_call: TRBV20-1
d_call: TRBD1
clone_size: few
cdr3_nt: TGCAGTGCTAGAGCTCGACCGGGACAGGGTTCCAACTATGGCTACACCTTC
cdr3_aa: CSARARPGQGSNYGYTF

j_call: TRBJ1-5
v_call: TRBV7-2
d_call: NA
clone_size: few
cdr3_nt: TGTGCCAGCAGCCCGCACCCCTATAGCAATCAGCCCCAGCATTTT
cdr3_aa: CASSPHPYSNQPQHF

j_call: TRBJ1-1
v_call: TRBV2
d_call: NA
clone_size: NA
cdr3_nt: TGTGCCAGCAGTGAATGGAGGGGCACTGAAGCTTTCTTT
cdr3_aa: CASSEWRGTEAFF

j_call: TRBJ2-7
v_call: TRBV9
d_call: NA
clone_size: NA
cdr3_nt: TGTGCCAGCAGCGTAGATGGCGGACCGGGTGAGCAGTACTTC
cdr3_aa: CASSVDGGPGEQYF

j_call: TRBJ2-7
v_call: TRBV5-5
d_call: TRBD1
clone_size: once
cdr3_nt: TGTGCCAGCAGCCCCAGCGACAGGGTAGGGGAGCAGTACTTC
cdr3_aa: CASSPSDRVGEQYF

j_call: TRBJ2-5
v_call: TRBV28
d_call: NA
clone_size: few
cdr3_nt: TGTGCCAGCAGTTTTCCCCAAATCCGGGGGCCTGAGACCCAGTACTTC
cdr3_aa: CASSFPQIRGPETQYF

j_call: TRBJ1-5
v_call: TRBV6-2/TRBV6-3
d_call: NA
clone_size: NA
cdr3_nt: TGTGCCAGCAGTTACGGGCATACGTTGAATCAGCCCCAGCATTTT
cdr3_aa: CASSYGHTLNQPQHF

j_call: TRBJ1-1
v_call: TRBV20-1
d_call: TRBD1
clone_size: NA
cdr3_nt: TGCAGTGCTAGAAGCGGGACAGGGTACACTGAAGCTTTCTTT
cdr3_aa: CSARSGTGYTEAFF

j_call: TRBJ2-7
v_call: TRBV6-5
d_call: TRBD1
clone_size: NA
cdr3_nt: TGTGCCAGCAGGCGACAGGGTGACTACAATGAGCAGTACTTC
cdr3_aa: CASRRQGDYNEQYF

j_call: TRBJ2-5
v_call: TRBV3-1
d_call: NA
clone_size: NA
cdr3_nt: TGTGCCAGCAGCCCTGCTCGCTCTGCGGAAGAGACCCAGTACTTC
cdr3_aa: CASSPARSAEETQYF

j_call: TRBJ2-5
v_call: TRBV6-2/TRBV6-3
d_call: NA
clone_size: NA
cdr3_nt: TGTGCCAGCAATACAACCCCGAGGGAGACCCAGTACTTC
cdr3_aa: CASNTTPRETQYF

j_call: TRBJ2-3
v_call: TRBV6-6
d_call: NA
clone_size: NA
cdr3_nt: TGTGCCAGCAGTTTACGTCGTGGGGGGCGTACAGATATGCAGTATTTT
cdr3_aa: CASSLRRGGRTDMQYF

j_call: TRBJ1-2
v_call: TRBV19
d_call: NA
clone_size: few
cdr3_nt: TGTGCCAGTAGTAACACGTACTATGGCTACACCTTC
cdr3_aa: CASSNTYYGYTF

j_call: TRBJ2-7
v_call: TRBV7-6
d_call: TRBD1
clone_size: NA
cdr3_nt: TGTGCCACCCGGGACAGGGACTCCTACGAGCAGTACTTC
cdr3_aa: CATRDRDSYEQYF

j_call: TRBJ2-5
v_call: TRBV20-1
d_call: NA
clone_size: few
cdr3_nt: TGCAGTGCTCCGACAGTACAAGAGACCCAGTACTTC
cdr3_aa: CSAPTVQETQYF

j_call: TRBJ1-1
v_call: TRBV18
d_call: NA
clone_size: NA
cdr3_nt: TGTGCCAGCTCACCAGCGCAGTCGACTGAAGCTTTCTTT
cdr3_aa: CASSPAQSTEAFF

j_call: TRBJ2-1
v_call: TRBV6-5
d_call: TRBD2
clone_size: NA
cdr3_nt: TGTGCCAGCAGTTCTCCCTTACTAGCGGGGAAACATGAGCAGTTCTTC
cdr3_aa: CASSSPLLAGKHEQFF

j_call: TRBJ2-2
v_call: TRBV5-1
d_call: NA
clone_size: NA
cdr3_nt: TGCGCCAGCAGCTCGCAGGGGCCCTCGAACACCGGGGAGCTGTTTTTT
cdr3_aa: CASSSQGPSNTGELFF

j_call: TRBJ2-7
v_call: TRBV3-1
d_call: NA
clone_size: NA
cdr3_nt: TGTGCCAGCAGCCAAGAAGGTGGGCCTCGCGGGACCTACGAGCAGTACTTC
cdr3_aa: CASSQEGGPRGTYEQYF

j_call: TRBJ2-1
v_call: TRBV20-1
d_call: NA
clone_size: NA
cdr3_nt: TGCAGTGCTAGAGATCCAGCGGCGAGCTCCTACAATGAGCAGTTCTTC
cdr3_aa: CSARDPAASSYNEQFF

j_call: TRBJ2-7
v_call: TRBV13
d_call: NA
clone_size: few
cdr3_nt: TGTGCCAGCAGCGTGTGGGAAGGATCGAGCTCCTACGAGCAGTACTTC
cdr3_aa: CASSVWEGSSSYEQYF

j_call: TRBJ2-1
v_call: TRBV12-3/TRBV12-4
d_call: NA
clone_size: NA
cdr3_nt: TGTGCCAGCATCTTAATTTGGGGGGATGAGCAGTTCTTC
cdr3_aa: CASILIWGDEQFF

j_call: TRBJ1-2
v_call: TRBV9
d_call: NA
clone_size: NA
cdr3_nt: TGTGTCAGCAGCGGAAAGAGCTACACCTTC
cdr3_aa: CVSSGKSYTF

j_call: TRBJ1-2
v_call: TRBV5-1
d_call: TRBD1
clone_size: many
cdr3_nt: TGCGCCAGCAGCTCCGGGACAGGCCTACCCTATGGCTACACCTTC
cdr3_aa: CASSSGTGLPYGYTF

j_call: TRBJ2-7
v_call: TRBV6-5
d_call: TRBD1
clone_size: NA
cdr3_nt: TGTGCCAGCAGTTACGTCAGTCCGGGACAGATAACTTCGGGGCAATACGAGCAGTACTTC
cdr3_aa: CASSYVSPGQITSGQYEQYF